This T cell receptor (beta chain) came from a study of T cell responses to AZD1222 COVID-19 vaccine. Whole-study results and caveats: A rise in Spike-specific TCR breadth and depth followed two AZD1222 doses. Nearly half of unique spike-specific TCRs reportedly avoided B.1.351 and B.1.1.7 mutated regions.

Points on this clone: Its antigen is not known.

Clones were read by immunoSEQ multiplex PCR, and TCRdb kept only the in-frame ones, dropping some. Of about 140,000 clones in the sample, 70% to 90% are singletons; the top ten hold more than 5.5%. The CDR3 has 15 amino acids. Per germline, CDR1 MNHEY and CDR2 SMNVEV (reference sequence). Trimming pared 2 bases from V and 2 bases from J, leaving 12 bases between. This TCR was sampled from an adult in good health. The chain links TRBV27 to TRBJ1-2; D gene unclear. Sequences were derived from peripheral blood, sampled on day 0 of AZD1222 vaccination. The CDR3 sequence: CASSLQRTANYGYTF. Written as DNA, the CDR3 is TGTGCCAGCAGTTTACAAAGGACGGCAAACTATGGCTACACCTTC.